These 9 T cell receptor beta chains came from one sample sequenced in a study of shared clonotypes between healthy human individuals. Naive CD8 populations comprised CD45RO-negative cells positively selected for CCR7, excluding terminally differentiated effector memory CD45RA+ cells. Profiled with immunoSEQ multiplex PCR; TCRdb holds only in-frame clones, not every one. Seen here are about 2.1 million clones, roughly 95% observed once, and the top ten hold under 2%. The sequencing sample was made of naive CD8+ T cells from PBMCs. The receptors were sampled from a man between 18 and 29 years old in good health. Some clones in this sample may be carry-over from other donors' samples.

On this clone itself: Other DNA sequences in the sample encode the same CDR3. The genes are TRBV27 and TRBJ2-1; 7 nucleotides align to TRBD1. The germline CDR1 and CDR2 sequences are MNHEY and SMNVEV (reference sequence). Trimming at V came to 6 bases and at J to 0 bases, leaving 5 bases not matched to a gene. CDR3 length: 15 amino acids. CDR3 bases: TGTGCCAGCAGACCGGGACAGAGCTCCTACAATGAGCAGTTCTTC. It codes for CASRPGQSSYNEQFF.

The rearrangement links TRBV25-1 to TRBJ2-1, with D maybe TRBD1 (6 bases). The CDR3 consists of 15 residues. The V gene's germline CDR1 is MGHDK and CDR2 SYGVNS. V lost 5 bases to trimming and J lost 7 bases, with 18 bases between them. The CDR3 DNA follows: TGTGCCAGCAGTCCTGGCAGGGGCCGTACAAATGAGCAGTTCTTC. It encodes CASSPGRGRTNEQFF.

V usage is TRBV4-3 and J usage is TRBJ2-7; TRBD2 is a possible D gene (6 bases). The CDR3 is 16 residues long. The V and J ends lost 4 bases and 2 bases respectively, with 18 bases between them. Germline assignment: CDR1 LGHNA and CDR2 YSLEER. The CDR3 DNA is TGCGCCAGCAGCCCGGAGGACCGGGACTTCCCCTACGAGCAGTACTTC. As protein: CASSPEDRDFPYEQYF.

This chain links TRBV5-1 with TRBJ1-1; tentatively, D is TRBD1 (5 bases). Looked up from germline, CDR1 is SGHRS and CDR2 is YFSETQ. This CDR3 region has 14 residues. The ends were cut back, 2 bases at V and 1 base at J, with 9 bases in the middle. The CDR3 nucleotides read TGCGCCAGCAGCTTTATAGGGACGAACACTGAAGCTTTCTTT. Its protein is CASSFIGTNTEAFF. The variable domain in full, with the rest retrieved from reference TRBV5-1 and TRBJ1-1, is KAGVTQTPRYLIKTRGQQVTLSCSPISGHRSVSWYQQTPGQGLQFLFEYFSETQRNKGNFPGRFSGRQFSNSRSEMNVSTLELGDSALYLCASSFIGTNTEAFFGQGTRLTVV.

This clone has just a few counts. This sequence joins TRBV30 and TRBJ1-1, with D unclear. Trimming left V 0 bases short and J 4 bases short, with 18 bases between. Per the germline V gene, CDR1 is GTSNPN and CDR2 is SVGIG (reference sequence). The length of the CDR3 is 16 residues. The CDR3 DNA reads as TGTGCCTGGAGTGTACAACGGCTATCGATGAGCACTGAAGCTTTCTTT. Its translation is CAWSVQRLSMSTEAFF.

To note about this clone: Other DNA sequences in this specimen translate into the identical CDR3. This chain links TRBV11-2 with TRBJ2-1; possibly TRBD1 for D (5 bases). The CDR3 contains 15 residues. Germline V gene sequence: CDR1 SGHAT, CDR2 FQNNGV. Trimming stripped 5 bases from V and 3 bases from J, with 14 bases between. The CDR3 sequence is CASSPTSGNYNEQFF. CDR3 nucleotides: TGTGCCAGCAGCCCGACCTCAGGGAACTACAATGAGCAGTTCTTC.

This chain joins TRBV27 and TRBJ2-3; the D call may be TRBD1 or TRBD2 (6 bases each). Germline CDR1 is MNHEY and CDR2 is SMNVEV (reference sequence). Deletions cut 3 bases from V and 4 bases from J, with 17 bases between. CDR3 size: 16 residues. DNA of the CDR3: TGTGCCAGCAGTTTCTTGTGGACCGGGGGCCCAGATACGCAGTATTTT. This codes for CASSFLWTGGPDTQYF.

This clone was observed once. The CDR3: CASSSGGPYYEQYF. CDR3 nucleotide sequence: TGTGCCAGCAGTTCAGGAGGACCCTACTACGAGCAGTACTTC. V usage is TRBV27 and J usage is TRBJ2-7, with a weak D call TRBD2 (5 bases). Per the germline V gene, CDR1 is MNHEY and CDR2 is SMNVEV (reference sequence). CDR3 size: 14 residues. V gave up 4 bases and J gave up 3 bases, with 13 bases separating them.

V and J are TRBV14 and TRBJ2-5, with D unresolved. The length of the CDR3 is 15 residues. Germline V gives CDR1 SGHDN, CDR2 FVKESK. V lost 0 bases and J lost 4, with 12 bases in between. The chain's CDR3 is CASSQEWGLGETQYF. The DNA of the CDR3 is TGTGCCAGCAGCCAAGAATGGGGTCTGGGAGAGACCCAGTACTTC.